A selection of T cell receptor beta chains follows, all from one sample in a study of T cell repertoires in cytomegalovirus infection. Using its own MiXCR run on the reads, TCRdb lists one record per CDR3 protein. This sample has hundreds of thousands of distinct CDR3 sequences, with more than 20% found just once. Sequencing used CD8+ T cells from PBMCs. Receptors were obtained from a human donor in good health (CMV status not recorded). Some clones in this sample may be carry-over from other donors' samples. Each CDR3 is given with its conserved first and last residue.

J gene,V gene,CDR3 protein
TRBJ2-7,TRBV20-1,CSARDESGTSGGTAYEQYF
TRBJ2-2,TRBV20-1,CSASLGNGDTGELFF
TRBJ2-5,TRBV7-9,CASSLSRRGETQYF
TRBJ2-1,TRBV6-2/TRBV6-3,CASSSESEQFF
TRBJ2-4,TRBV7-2,CASSSNKNIQYF
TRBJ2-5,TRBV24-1,CATLYYRDRQRSPPEETQYF
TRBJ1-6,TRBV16,CASSLSDRGGSPLHF
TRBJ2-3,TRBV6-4,CASCTDTQYF
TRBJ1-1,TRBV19,CASRAGEGNTEAFF
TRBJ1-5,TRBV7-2,CASSHRGLGQPQHF
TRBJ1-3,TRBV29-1,CSVDLQGAGNTIYF
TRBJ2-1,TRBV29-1,CSFPGGGAHNEQFF
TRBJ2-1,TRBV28,CASGQYNEQFF
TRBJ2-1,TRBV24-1,CATQDRWWNEQFF
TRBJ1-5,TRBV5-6,CASSRYAHSNQPQHF
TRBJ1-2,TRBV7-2,CASSIPQGVEDGYTF
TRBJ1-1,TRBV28,CASSLPGHSEDIAENTEAFF
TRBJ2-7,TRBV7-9,CASSLTGSSYEQYF
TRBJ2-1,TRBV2,CASSVSTRTDYNEQFF
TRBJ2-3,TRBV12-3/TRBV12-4,CASRSLGGGGTDTQYF